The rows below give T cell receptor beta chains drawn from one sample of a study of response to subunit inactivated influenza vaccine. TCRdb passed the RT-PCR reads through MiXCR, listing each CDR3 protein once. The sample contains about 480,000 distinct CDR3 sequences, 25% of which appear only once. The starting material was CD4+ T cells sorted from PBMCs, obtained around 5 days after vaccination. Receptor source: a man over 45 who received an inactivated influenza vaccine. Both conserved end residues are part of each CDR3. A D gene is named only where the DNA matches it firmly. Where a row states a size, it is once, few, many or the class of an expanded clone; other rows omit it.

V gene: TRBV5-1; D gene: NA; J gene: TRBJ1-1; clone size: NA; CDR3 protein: CASSLPDTSTEAFF; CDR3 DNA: TGCGCCAGCAGCTTACCAGACACATCCACTGAAGCTTTCTTT
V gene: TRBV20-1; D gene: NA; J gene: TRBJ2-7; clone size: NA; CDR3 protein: CSARGGTFEQYF; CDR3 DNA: TGCAGTGCCAGAGGGGGGACTTTCGAGCAGTACTTC
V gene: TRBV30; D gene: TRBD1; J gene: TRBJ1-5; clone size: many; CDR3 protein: CAWSAGTGGRQPQHF; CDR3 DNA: TGTGCCTGGAGCGCCGGGACAGGGGGACGACAGCCCCAGCATTTT
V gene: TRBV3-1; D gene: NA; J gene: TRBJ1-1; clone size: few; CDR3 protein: CASSHGQSSVVAEAFF; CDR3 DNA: TGTGCCAGCAGCCACGGACAGTCGTCCGTGGTCGCTGAAGCTTTCTTT
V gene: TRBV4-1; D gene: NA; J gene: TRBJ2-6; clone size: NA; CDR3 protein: CASGSPSGANVLTF; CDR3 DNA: TGCGCCTCAGGCAGCCCCTCTGGGGCCAACGTCCTGACTTTC
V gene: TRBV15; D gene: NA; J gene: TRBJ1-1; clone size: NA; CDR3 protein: CATSRENTEAFF; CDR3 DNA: TGTGCCACCAGCAGAGAAAACACTGAAGCTTTCTTT
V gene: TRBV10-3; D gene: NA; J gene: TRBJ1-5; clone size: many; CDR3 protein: CAISDEVTPQHF; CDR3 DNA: TGTGCCATCAGTGATGAGGTTACGCCCCAGCATTTT
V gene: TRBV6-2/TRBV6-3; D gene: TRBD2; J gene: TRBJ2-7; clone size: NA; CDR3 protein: CASSDSIRLADRSYEQYF; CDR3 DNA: TGTGCCAGCAGTGACTCAATCCGACTAGCGGATCGCTCCTACGAGCAGTACTTC
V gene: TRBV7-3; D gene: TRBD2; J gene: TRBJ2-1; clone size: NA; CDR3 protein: CASSSSGRAQPFF; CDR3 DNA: TGTGCCAGCAGCTCTAGCGGGAGGGCCCAGCCGTTCTTC
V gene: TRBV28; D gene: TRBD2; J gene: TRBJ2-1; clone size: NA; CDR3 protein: CASSDQGGRAWNEQFF; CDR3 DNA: TGTGCCAGCAGTGACCAAGGCGGGAGGGCTTGGAATGAGCAGTTCTTC
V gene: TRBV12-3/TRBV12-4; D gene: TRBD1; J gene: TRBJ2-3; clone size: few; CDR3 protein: CASQQGGTDTQYF; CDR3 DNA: TGTGCCAGCCAACAGGGGGGCACAGATACGCAGTATTTT
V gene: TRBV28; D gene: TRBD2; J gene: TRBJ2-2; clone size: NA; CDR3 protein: CASSRPGLAGEGTDTGELFF; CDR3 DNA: TGTGCCAGCAGTCGGCCGGGACTAGCGGGAGAGGGGACAGACACCGGGGAGCTGTTTTTT
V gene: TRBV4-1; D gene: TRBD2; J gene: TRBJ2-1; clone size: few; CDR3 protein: CASSQTKGSGGARHEQFF; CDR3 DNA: TGCGCCAGCAGCCAAACTAAGGGGAGCGGGGGGGCTCGGCATGAGCAGTTCTTC
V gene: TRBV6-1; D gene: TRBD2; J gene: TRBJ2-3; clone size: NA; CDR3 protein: CASKIAGGWTDTQYF; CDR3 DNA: TGTGCCAGCAAAATAGCGGGAGGGTGGACAGATACGCAGTATTTT
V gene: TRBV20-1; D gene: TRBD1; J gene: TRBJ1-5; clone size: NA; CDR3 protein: CSARETGSNQPQHF; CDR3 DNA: TGCAGTGCTAGGGAGACAGGGTCCAATCAGCCCCAGCATTTT
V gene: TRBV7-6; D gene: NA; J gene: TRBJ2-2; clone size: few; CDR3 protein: CASSVAGYSAGELFF; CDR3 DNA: TGTGCCAGCAGCGTTGCAGGGTATTCCGCCGGGGAGCTGTTTTTT
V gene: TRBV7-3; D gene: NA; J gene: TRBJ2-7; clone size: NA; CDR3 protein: CASSPGQSQDEQYF; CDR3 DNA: TGTGCCAGCAGCCCGGGGCAGTCCCAGGACGAGCAGTACTTC
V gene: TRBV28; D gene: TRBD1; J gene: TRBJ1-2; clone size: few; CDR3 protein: CASSYQGVYGYTF; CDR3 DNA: TGTGCCAGCAGTTACCAGGGGGTCTATGGCTACACCTTC
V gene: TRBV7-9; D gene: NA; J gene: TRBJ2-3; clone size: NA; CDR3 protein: CAGGAPTTDTQYF; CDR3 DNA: TGTGCCGGCGGGGCCCCGACTACAGATACGCAGTATTTT
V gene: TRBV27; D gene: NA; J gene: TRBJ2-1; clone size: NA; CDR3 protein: CASITRVGLNSYNEQFF; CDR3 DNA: TGTGCCAGCATTACACGGGTAGGACTCAACTCCTACAATGAGCAGTTCTTC
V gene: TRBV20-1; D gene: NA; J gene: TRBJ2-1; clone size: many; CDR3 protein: CSAKGPSVEQFF; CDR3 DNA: TGCAGTGCCAAAGGCCCGTCCGTTGAGCAGTTCTTC
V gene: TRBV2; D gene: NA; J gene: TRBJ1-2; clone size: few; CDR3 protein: CASSPRFYGYTF; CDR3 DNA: TGTGCCAGCAGTCCACGGTTCTATGGCTACACCTTC
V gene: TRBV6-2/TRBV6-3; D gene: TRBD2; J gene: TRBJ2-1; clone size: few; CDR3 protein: CASSYPLSGSPYNEQFF; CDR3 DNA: TGTGCCAGCAGTTACCCTCTTAGCGGGAGCCCCTACAATGAGCAGTTCTTC
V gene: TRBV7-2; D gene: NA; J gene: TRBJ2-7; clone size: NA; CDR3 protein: CASSLGDRFSYEQYF; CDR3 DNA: TGTGCCAGCAGCTTGGGTGACCGTTTCTCCTACGAGCAGTACTTC
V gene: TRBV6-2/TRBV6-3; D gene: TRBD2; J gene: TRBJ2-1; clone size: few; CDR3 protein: CASSSKTSGRFYNEQFF; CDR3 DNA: TGTGCCAGCAGTTCAAAGACTAGCGGGAGGTTCTACAATGAGCAGTTCTTC
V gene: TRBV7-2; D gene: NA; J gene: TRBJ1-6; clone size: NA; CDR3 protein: CASSYGRTGYNSPLHF; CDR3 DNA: TGTGCCAGCAGTTATGGGAGGACCGGTTATAATTCACCCCTCCACTTT
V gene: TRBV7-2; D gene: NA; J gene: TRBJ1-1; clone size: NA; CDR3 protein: CASSLAQWKGTEAFF; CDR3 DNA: TGTGCCAGCAGCTTAGCGCAGTGGAAGGGCACTGAAGCTTTCTTT
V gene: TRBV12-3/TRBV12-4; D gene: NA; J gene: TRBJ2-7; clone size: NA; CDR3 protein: CASSKPLTSAEQYF; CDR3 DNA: TGTGCCAGCAGCAAACCCCTTACTTCGGCCGAGCAGTACTTC
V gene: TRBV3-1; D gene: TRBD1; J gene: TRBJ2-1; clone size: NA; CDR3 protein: CASSQLGQGVNEQFF; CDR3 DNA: TGTGCCAGCAGCCAATTAGGACAGGGGGTGAATGAGCAGTTCTTC
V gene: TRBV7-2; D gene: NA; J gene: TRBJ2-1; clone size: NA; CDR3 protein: CASSRQSQVNQYNEQFF; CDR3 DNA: TGTGCCAGCAGCCGCCAGTCCCAGGTGAATCAGTACAATGAGCAGTTCTTC
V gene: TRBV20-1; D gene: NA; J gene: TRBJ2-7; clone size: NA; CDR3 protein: CSAREVAYEQYF; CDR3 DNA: TGCAGTGCTAGAGAGGTAGCCTACGAGCAGTACTTC
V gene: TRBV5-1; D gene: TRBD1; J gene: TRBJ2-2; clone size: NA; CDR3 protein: CASSLAGTGATGELFF; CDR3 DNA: TGCGCCAGCAGCTTGGCCGGTACAGGGGCCACCGGGGAGCTGTTTTTT
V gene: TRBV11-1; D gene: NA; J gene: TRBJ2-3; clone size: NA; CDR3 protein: CASSPTGTTMGPDTQYF; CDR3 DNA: TGTGCCAGCAGCCCGACAGGGACTACAATGGGTCCAGATACGCAGTATTTT
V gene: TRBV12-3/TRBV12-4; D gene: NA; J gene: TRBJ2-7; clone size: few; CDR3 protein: CASSLALARAGEQYF; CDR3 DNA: TGTGCCAGCAGTTTAGCTTTGGCCAGGGCTGGAGAGCAGTACTTC
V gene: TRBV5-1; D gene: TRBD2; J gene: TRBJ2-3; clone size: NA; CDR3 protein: CASSFGTSGSTDTQYF; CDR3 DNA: TGCGCCAGCAGCTTCGGGACTAGCGGTAGCACAGATACGCAGTATTTT
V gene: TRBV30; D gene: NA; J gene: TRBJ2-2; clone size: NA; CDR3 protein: CAWSVGAYTGELFF; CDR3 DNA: TGTGCCTGGAGTGTCGGAGCGTACACCGGGGAGCTGTTTTTT
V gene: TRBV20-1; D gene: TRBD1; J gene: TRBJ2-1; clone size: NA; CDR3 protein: CSAYGTAADEQFF; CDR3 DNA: TGCAGTGCTTACGGGACAGCCGCCGATGAGCAGTTCTTC
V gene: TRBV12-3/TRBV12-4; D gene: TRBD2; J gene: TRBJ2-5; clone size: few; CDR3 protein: CASSLMGLAVQETQYF; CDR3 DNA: TGTGCCAGCAGTTTAATGGGACTAGCGGTACAAGAGACCCAGTACTTC
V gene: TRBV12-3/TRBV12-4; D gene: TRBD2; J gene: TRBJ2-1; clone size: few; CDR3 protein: CASSFTPSGRAHEQFF; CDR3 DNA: TGTGCCAGCAGCTTTACCCCTAGCGGGAGGGCCCATGAGCAGTTCTTC
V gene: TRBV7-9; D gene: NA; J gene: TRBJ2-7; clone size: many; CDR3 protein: CASSRDLSYEQYF; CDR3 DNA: TGTGCCAGCAGCCGGGACTTATCCTACGAGCAGTACTTC
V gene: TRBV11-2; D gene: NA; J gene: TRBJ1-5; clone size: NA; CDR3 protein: CASSGQEGQPQHF; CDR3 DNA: TGTGCCAGCAGCGGGCAGGAGGGGCAGCCCCAGCATTTT
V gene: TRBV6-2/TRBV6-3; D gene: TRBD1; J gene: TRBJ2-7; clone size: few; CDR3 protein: CASSQTGTGGYEQYF; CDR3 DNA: TGTGCCAGCAGTCAAACCGGGACAGGGGGCTACGAGCAGTACTTC
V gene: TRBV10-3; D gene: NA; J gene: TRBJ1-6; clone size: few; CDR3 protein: CAISETQGYNSPLHF; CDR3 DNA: TGTGCCATCAGTGAGACACAGGGTTATAATTCACCCCTCCACTTT
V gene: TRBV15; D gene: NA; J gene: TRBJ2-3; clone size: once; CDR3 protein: CATSRDRLVAADTQYF; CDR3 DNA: TGTGCCACCAGCAGAGATCGGCTAGTAGCCGCAGATACGCAGTATTTT
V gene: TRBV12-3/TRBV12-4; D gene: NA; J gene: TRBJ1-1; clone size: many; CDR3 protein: CASTCVEEANTEAFF; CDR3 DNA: TGTGCCAGCACCTGCGTGGAGGAGGCGAACACTGAAGCTTTCTTT
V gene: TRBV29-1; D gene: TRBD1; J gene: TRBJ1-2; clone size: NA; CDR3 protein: CSVGTGRYTF; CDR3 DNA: TGCAGCGTTGGGACAGGCAGGTACACCTTC
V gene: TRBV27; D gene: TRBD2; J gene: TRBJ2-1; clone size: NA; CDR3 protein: CASRRSGGGYEQFF; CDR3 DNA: TGTGCCAGCAGACGGAGCGGGGGCGGCTATGAGCAGTTCTTC
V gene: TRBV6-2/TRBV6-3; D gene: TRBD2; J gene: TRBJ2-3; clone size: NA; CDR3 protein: CASSYEFSGGLDTQYF; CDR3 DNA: TGTGCCAGCAGTTACGAATTTAGCGGGGGACTTGATACGCAGTATTTT
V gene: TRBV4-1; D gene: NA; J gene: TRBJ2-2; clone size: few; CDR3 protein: CASSQPLVRRGELFF; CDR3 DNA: TGCGCCAGCAGCCAACCACTAGTTCGGCGCGGGGAGCTGTTTTTT
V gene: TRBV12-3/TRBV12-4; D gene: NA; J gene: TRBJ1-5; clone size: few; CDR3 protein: CASSEGGNYQPQHF; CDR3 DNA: TGTGCCAGCAGCGAAGGGGGTAACTACCAGCCCCAGCATTTT
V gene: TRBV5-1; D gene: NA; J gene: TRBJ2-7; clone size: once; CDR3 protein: CASSSKGGASYEQYF; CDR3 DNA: TGCGCCAGCAGTTCAAAAGGCGGAGCATCCTACGAGCAGTACTTC
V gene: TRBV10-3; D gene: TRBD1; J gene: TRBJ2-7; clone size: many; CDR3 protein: CAIRSRDREGSEQYF; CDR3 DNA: TGTGCCATCAGATCCCGGGACAGGGAAGGCTCCGAGCAGTACTTC
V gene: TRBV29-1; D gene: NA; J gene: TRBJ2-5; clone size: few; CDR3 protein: CSVDGFTGKRQETQYF; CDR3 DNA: TGCAGCGTTGACGGTTTTACAGGGAAGCGTCAAGAGACCCAGTACTTC